The rows below give T cell receptor beta chains drawn from one sample of a study of blood T cells in healthy people across ages. TCRdb reanalysed the 5' RACE reads using MiXCR and keeps one entry per CDR3 protein. The sample shows roughly 640,000 distinct CDR3 sequences, under 30% of them seen only once. Material: blood. The receptors stem from a woman older than 75 in good health. Both conserved end residues are part of each CDR3. A D gene is named only where the DNA matches it firmly. Where a row states a size, it is once, few, many or the class of an expanded clone; other rows omit it.

>TRBJ1-1|.|TRBV3-1|.
TGTGCCAGCAGCCAAAGGGCTGAAGCTTTCTTT
CASSQRAEAFF
>TRBJ2-3|.|TRBV28|many
TGTGCCAGCAGTTCGGCTGACGATGGGCAGTATTTT
CASSSADDGQYF
>TRBJ1-4|TRBD1|TRBV28|.
TGTGCCGGCAGTACCTCATACAGGGGAACTAATGAAAAACTGTTTTTT
CAGSTSYRGTNEKLFF
>TRBJ1-4|.|TRBV4-3|.
TGCGCCAGCAGCCAAGAACTAGGACGGCGTAATGAAAAACTGTTTTTT
CASSQELGRRNEKLFF
>TRBJ1-1|.|TRBV11-2|.
TGTGCCAGCAGCTTAAGTGGTGGGATAGTCACTGAAGCTTTCTTT
CASSLSGGIVTEAFF
>TRBJ2-1|.|TRBV7-2|few
TGTGCCGGCAGCCTTGCCTACAATGAGCAGTTCTTC
CAGSLAYNEQFF
>TRBJ2-5|TRBD2|TRBV12-3/TRBV12-4|few
TGTGCCAGCAGCCTAAGGACACTAGCGGGTTACAATGAGCAGTACTTC
CASSLRTLAGYNEQYF
>TRBJ2-1|.|TRBV7-7|many
TGTGCTAGCAGCTTAACGGTACGGGCAGGCGAGCAGTTCTTC
CASSLTVRAGEQFF
>TRBJ2-7|.|TRBV20-1|many
TGCAGTGCCCAACACATAGCAGCCCCTGAGGAGCAGTACTTC
CSAQHIAAPEEQYF
>TRBJ2-2|TRBD2|TRBV4-2|many
TGTGCCAGCAGCCAGTTCCTAGCGGGGGCAACCATGGGGGAGCTGTTTTTT
CASSQFLAGATMGELFF
>TRBJ2-3|TRBD2|TRBV6-2/TRBV6-3|.
TGTGCCGGCAGTAGGAGCGGGGGAGACACAGATACGCAGTATTTT
CAGSRSGGDTDTQYF
>TRBJ2-7|.|TRBV7-2|few
TGTGCCAGCAGCGGCTCAGGGCCCTACGAGCAGTACTTC
CASSGSGPYEQYF
>TRBJ2-7|.|TRBV20-1|many
TGCAGTGGGTCTACCCCGAGCGAGCAGTACTTC
CSGSTPSEQYF
>TRBJ2-6|.|TRBV15|many
TGTGCCACCAGCAGAGACCCTATTGGGACAACTGGGGCCAACGTCCTGACTTTC
CATSRDPIGTTGANVLTF
>TRBJ1-1|.|TRBV7-9|many
TGTGCCAGCAGCTGGGACGGTAACACTGAAGCTTTCTTT
CASSWDGNTEAFF
>TRBJ1-5|TRBD1|TRBV15|many
TGTGCCACCAGCAGAGAAGGGGGCGACAGGACCAGCAATCAGCCCCAGCATTTT
CATSREGGDRTSNQPQHF
>TRBJ2-7|.|TRBV12-3/TRBV12-4|many
TGTGCCAGCAGTTTCAGGGGCGAGCAGTACTTC
CASSFRGEQYF
>TRBJ2-1|TRBD1|TRBV19|.
TGTGCCAGTAGTATCTCCGGTCTTCTGGGACAGACGTTCTTC
CASSISGLLGQTFF
>TRBJ1-5|.|TRBV5-1|many
TGCGCCAGCAGGGCCGATAGCAATCAGCCCCAGCATTTT
CASRADSNQPQHF
>TRBJ2-2|.|TRBV2|few
TGTGCCAGCAGTGAAGCGGATAGGGACAAACCCCAGAACACCGGGGAGCTGTTTTTT
CASSEADRDKPQNTGELFF
>TRBJ1-2|TRBD1|TRBV19|.
TGTGCCAGTAGAGGGGGCGGCAACTATGGCTACACCTTC
CASRGGGNYGYTF
>TRBJ2-7|.|TRBV6-1|many
TGTGCCAGCAGTGTGAATGACAGGTTATCCTACGAGCAGTACTTC
CASSVNDRLSYEQYF
>TRBJ1-1|.|TRBV27|.
TGTGCCAGCAGTTTATACGGACAGACGCGGCAAGCTTTCTTT
CASSLYGQTRQAFF
>TRBJ1-2|.|TRBV20-1|many
TGCAGTGCTAGGGTAGGAGGAAACTATGGCTACACCTTC
CSARVGGNYGYTF
>TRBJ1-6|.|TRBV7-2|.
TGTGCCAGCAGCTTAGACGTGGGAATCTCACCCCTCCACTTT
CASSLDVGISPLHF
>TRBJ2-7|TRBD1|TRBV5-1|few
TGCGCCAGCAGTATGCCGGGACAGGACTACGAGCAGTACTTC
CASSMPGQDYEQYF
>TRBJ1-2|.|TRBV7-2|.
TGTGCCAGCAGCGACGCCCGACAAGGACCTAACTATGGCTACACCTTC
CASSDARQGPNYGYTF
>TRBJ1-2|.|TRBV20-1|many
TGCAGTGCTTCCGACTCGGGGTCTAACTATGGCTACACCTTC
CSASDSGSNYGYTF
>TRBJ1-6|TRBD1|TRBV13|many
TGTGCCAGCAGCCCGGGACAGGGGGGACCACCCCTCCACTTT
CASSPGQGGPPLHF
>TRBJ2-1|.|TRBV7-9|many
TGTGCCAGCAGCTTAAGATCGGTCTTTAGCGAGCAGTTCTTC
CASSLRSVFSEQFF
>TRBJ1-2|.|TRBV3-1|few
TGTGCCAGCAGTCCCAGGGGCCTTAACTATGGCTACACCTTC
CASSPRGLNYGYTF
>TRBJ2-3|TRBD2|TRBV24-1|many
TGTGCCACCGCAGCTCCGGGACTAGCGGGGGCAACAGATACGCAGTATTTT
CATAAPGLAGATDTQYF
>TRBJ2-1|TRBD1|TRBV4-2|many
TGTGCCAGCAGGTACCGGACAGGGGGCATGGATGAGCAGTTCTTC
CASRYRTGGMDEQFF
>TRBJ1-6|.|TRBV5-6|.
TGTGCCAGCAGCTTCAGGGGTAATTCACCCCTCCACTTT
CASSFRGNSPLHF
>TRBJ2-3|TRBD1|TRBV6-1|many
TGTGCCAGCAGTGAACCGGGACAGGGTATGGGTGGAGATACGCAGTATTTT
CASSEPGQGMGGDTQYF
>TRBJ1-5|TRBD1|TRBV10-3|.
TGTGCCATCAGTGACGCGGACAGGGGGGACAATCAGCCCCAGCATTTT
CAISDADRGDNQPQHF
>TRBJ2-2|TRBD1|TRBV24-1|few
TGTGCCACCAGAGGACAGGGACACACCGGGGAGCTGTTTTTT
CATRGQGHTGELFF
>TRBJ2-5|TRBD2|TRBV9|.
TGTGCCAGCGCCAGGGCTAGCGGGGTTCTTGAGCAGTACTTC
CASARASGVLEQYF
>TRBJ2-1|.|TRBV6-5|many
TGTGCCAGCAGAGGGGTGATGTACAATGAGCAGTTCTTC
CASRGVMYNEQFF
>TRBJ2-1|.|TRBV5-1|.
TGCGCCAGCAGCCCAACAGGGAGTGGGAGAGGGACCCAGTTCTTC
CASSPTGSGRGTQFF
>TRBJ2-5|TRBD2|TRBV29-1|.
TGCAGCGTTGAAGGAGCGGGAAATGAGCAGTACTTC
CSVEGAGNEQYF
>TRBJ2-7|.|TRBV7-9|many
TGTGCCAGCAGCTTAAGTGGGGGGTACGAGCAGTACTTC
CASSLSGGYEQYF
>TRBJ2-3|.|TRBV6-2/TRBV6-3|many
TGTGCCAGCAGGGAGCTAGATACGCAGTATTTT
CASRELDTQYF
>TRBJ2-7|TRBD2|TRBV28|many
TGTGCCAGCAGCCTCTGGGCTAGCGGGGGCAGGGACGAGCAGTACTTC
CASSLWASGGRDEQYF
>TRBJ2-7|TRBD2|TRBV20-1|many
TGCAGTGCCACAACCCCTAGCGGGGGGGTGACCTACGAGCAGTACTTC
CSATTPSGGVTYEQYF
>TRBJ2-7|.|TRBV4-1|many
TGCGCCAGCAGCCCCAATGACAGCCCCGGGAGCTACGAGCAGTACTTC
CASSPNDSPGSYEQYF
>TRBJ2-1|TRBD2|TRBV20-1|once
TGCAGTGCTAGCCTGACCTTAGCGGGGTCCTACAATGAGCAGTTCTTC
CSASLTLAGSYNEQFF
>TRBJ2-1|.|TRBV7-9|.
TGTGCCAGCAGCTTAGGTACTAGTTTCCATGAGCAGTTCTTC
CASSLGTSFHEQFF
>TRBJ1-4|.|TRBV5-1|many
TGCGCCAGCAGCCTGGACAGTAGTAATGAAAAACTGTTTTTT
CASSLDSSNEKLFF
>TRBJ2-1|.|TRBV29-1|many
TGCAGCGTGGCCCCGGGCAGCTACTCCTACAATGAGCAGTTCTTC
CSVAPGSYSYNEQFF
>TRBJ1-2|.|TRBV6-6|.
TGTGCCAGCAGTTACTCGAAGCCAGAATGGTTCTATGGCTACACCTTC
CASSYSKPEWFYGYTF
>TRBJ2-3|TRBD2|TRBV6-1|many
TGTGCCAGCAACCCCACTAGCGGGGGAGGTTCCGATACGCAGTATTTT
CASNPTSGGGSDTQYF
>TRBJ2-3|TRBD1|TRBV5-1|many
TGCGCCAGCAGCTCGGGGGACAGGGAGGGAACAGATACGCAGTATTTT
CASSSGDREGTDTQYF
>TRBJ2-1|TRBD1|TRBV2|many
TGTGCCAGCAGCGTTATTGGGACAGCCCTTCCCTACAATGAGCAGTTCTTC
CASSVIGTALPYNEQFF